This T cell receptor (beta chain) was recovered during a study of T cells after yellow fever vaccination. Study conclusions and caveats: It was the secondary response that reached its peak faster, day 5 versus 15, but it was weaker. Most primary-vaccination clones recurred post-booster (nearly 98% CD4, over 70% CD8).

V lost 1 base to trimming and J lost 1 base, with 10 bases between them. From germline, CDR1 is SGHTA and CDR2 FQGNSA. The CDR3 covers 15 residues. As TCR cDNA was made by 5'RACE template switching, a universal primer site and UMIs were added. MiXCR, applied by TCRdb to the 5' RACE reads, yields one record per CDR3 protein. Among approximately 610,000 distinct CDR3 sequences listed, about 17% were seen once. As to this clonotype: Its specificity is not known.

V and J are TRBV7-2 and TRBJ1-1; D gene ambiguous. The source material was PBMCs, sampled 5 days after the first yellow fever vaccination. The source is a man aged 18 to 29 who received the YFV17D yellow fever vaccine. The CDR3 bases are TGTGCCAGCAGCTTAGAAGTCAATCCGAACACTGAAGCTTTCTTT. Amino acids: CASSLEVNPNTEAFF.